This TCR beta chain is drawn from a study of cytomegalovirus exposure and HLA in healthy donors. Study results and limitations: Reports indicate that TCR beta sequences accurately predicted the HLA-A and HLA-B alleles of most subjects. There were some V segments, including TRBV6-2 and TRBV6-3, excluded as indistinguishable.

Only a few counts were recorded for this clone. Its antigen remains unknown. The V and J ends lost 0 bases and 2 bases respectively, with 9 bases between them. This CDR3 region has 15 residues. Germline V gene lookup returns CDR1 MNHNS and CDR2 SASEGT. The PCR used 60 Vbeta and 13 Jbeta primers. TCRdb's copy holds only in-frame clones and misses some; the assay was immunoSEQ multiplex PCR. The table has roughly 88,000 clones, 70% to 85% seen once. Donors were nominally healthy when sampled, though unrecorded immune exposures were likely. This TCR came from a man aged 25-45 years in good health and CMV-seropositive. The chain joins TRBV6-1 to TRBJ2-3; D unclear. The specimen sequenced was PBMCs. CDR3 amino acids: CASSEAGRNTDTQYF. The CDR3 coding sequence is TGTGCCAGCAGTGAAGCTGGCAGAAACACAGATACGCAGTATTTT.